The text below deals with one TCR beta chain. Its antigen is as yet unknown. The repertoire was sequenced with immunoSEQ multiplex PCR; TCRdb's copy has only in-frame clones and lacks some. This sample has 350,000 to 400,000 clones, with more than 85% found just once. This entry comes from a study of Ad26.COV2.S vaccination and SARS-CoV-2 variants. Study as a whole: The Ad26.COV2.S arm of the COV1001 trial was where the donor was placed. General study points: Placebo and vaccine recipients had non-spike TCR breadth that was similar. It was reported that spike-specific CD8+ and CD4+ T cell responses were substantially broad after vaccination.

The treatment is: 19 received Ad26.COV2.S at low or high dose, single or two shots; several received placebo; per-sample allocation not given. Sampling happened 63 days after the first vaccine or placebo injection. Trimming cost V 2 bases and J 7 bases, with 11 bases left between them. The germline V gene encodes CDR1 MNHEY and CDR2 SVGEGT. The CDR3 is 13 amino acids. The source of this sequence is a person aged 18-65 years who received the Ad26.COV2.S COVID-19 vaccine or a placebo. Specimen: peripheral blood, collected in a trial of Ad26.COV2.S vaccine versus placebo. The chain carries TRBV6-2 or TRBV6-3 and TRBJ1-2; D is uncertain. The CDR3, as DNA: TGTGCCAGCAGTTACGAGGAGCTGTCTGGCTACACCTTC. Its protein product is CASSYEELSGYTF.